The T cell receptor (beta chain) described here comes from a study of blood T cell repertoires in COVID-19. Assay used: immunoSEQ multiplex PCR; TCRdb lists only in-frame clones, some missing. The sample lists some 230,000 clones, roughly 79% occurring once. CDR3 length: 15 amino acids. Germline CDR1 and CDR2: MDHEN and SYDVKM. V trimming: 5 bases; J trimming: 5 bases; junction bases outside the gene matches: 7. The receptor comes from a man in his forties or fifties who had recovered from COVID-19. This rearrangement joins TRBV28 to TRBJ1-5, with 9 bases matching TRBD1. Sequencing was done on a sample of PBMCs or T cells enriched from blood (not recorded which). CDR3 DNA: TGTGCCAGCAGTCCTGACAGGGGGACCCATCAGCCCCAGCATTTT. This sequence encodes CASSPDRGTHQPQHF.